Each of the 14 T cell receptor beta chains below was sequenced from the same sample in a study of T cell clonotyping in hematopoietic cell transplantation. Clones were sequenced by immunoSEQ multiplex PCR, and TCRdb holds only the in-frame ones, with some missing. The sample carries some 4,400 clones, approximately 80% recorded once. Source: peripheral blood mononuclear cells, taken 100 days after allogeneic stem cell transplant. The origin of the receptors is a female patient aged 50-59 years who had an allogeneic stem cell transplant from an unrelated donor, so the T cells may come from the graft donor. Some clones in this sample may be carry-over from other donors' samples.

This clone was seen once. This chain links TRBV4-1 with TRBJ2-5, with 8 positions matching TRBD2. V was pared by 5 bases and J by 7 bases, with 18 bases of the junction left unmatched. Germline CDR1 is MGHRA and CDR2 is YSYEKL. The CDR3 extends over 17 amino acids. CDR3 in amino acids: CASSFEGSGGAWGTQYF. In DNA, the CDR3 is TGCGCCAGCAGCTTCGAGGGAAGCGGGGGAGCCTGGGGGACCCAGTACTTC.

The J gene is TRBJ2-3, the V gene TRBV9; TRBD2 aligns across 11 bases. This CDR3 region has 16 residues. Germline-derived CDR1 and CDR2 are SGDLS and YYNGEE. Losses at the gene ends were 0 bases for V and 5 bases for J; bases not matched to a gene: 5. The CDR3 coding sequence is TGTGCCAGCAGCGTAGTAGCGGGGGGGCCGGTAGATACGCAGTATTTT. It translates to CASSVVAGGPVDTQYF.

This rearrangement joins TRBV4-1 to TRBJ2-5; 9 bases are a match to TRBD2. J lost 7 bases, V lost 0 bases, and 6 bases had no gene match. CDR1 MGHRA and CDR2 YSYEKL come from the germline V gene. The CDR3 length is 15 residues. The CDR3 region has the DNA TGCGCCAGCAGCCAAGAGGCGGGGGGGTTTTTGACCCAGTACTTC. This gives the protein CASSQEAGGFLTQYF.

CDR3: CASSTDRGWYEQYF. The CDR3 DNA follows: TGTGCCAGCTCAACGGACAGGGGCTGGTACGAGCAGTACTTC. This chain uses TRBV18 with TRBJ2-7; 9 bases match TRBD1. Germline loops: CDR1 KGHSH, CDR2 LQKENI. The CDR3 has 14 amino acids. The ends lost 5 bases at V and 4 bases at J; junction bases unmatched: 6.

The count of this clone is one. The CDR3 sequence: CASSLAQGDGYTF. The CDR3, as DNA: TGTGCCAGCAGCTTAGCACAGGGTGATGGCTACACCTTC. The gene calls are TRBV7-9 and TRBJ1-2; D is perhaps TRBD1 (6 bases). This CDR3 comprises 13 residues. The germline gives CDR1 SEHNR, CDR2 FQNEAQ (reference sequence). The germline V and J ends were trimmed by 0 bases and 6 bases, with 8 bases remaining between them.

V is TRBV7-6 and J is TRBJ2-7; D is possibly TRBD1 or TRBD2 (5 bases each). The V end was cut by 3 bases, the J end by 3 bases, with 12 bases between. Per germline, CDR1 SGHVS and CDR2 FNYEAQ. The CDR3 spans 14 residues. The CDR3 DNA reads TGTGCCAGCAGCTTCGGGACCGTAGACTACGAGCAGTACTTC. Residues: CASSFGTVDYEQYF.

The CDR3 sequence is CATGVSSYNSPLHF. In DNA, the CDR3 is TGTGCCACCGGGGTGAGCTCCTATAATTCACCCCTCCACTTT. The rearrangement links TRBV5-8 to TRBJ1-6; D is ambiguous. The V end was cut by 9 bases, the J end by 0 bases, with 10 bases between. The germline V gene encodes CDR1 SGHTS and CDR2 YDEGEE. This CDR3 region has 14 residues.

The chain combines TRBV2 with TRBJ1-4; no clear D. The CDR3 extends over 13 amino acids. The ends were cut back, 7 bases at V and 5 bases at J, with 11 bases in the middle. Germline V gene sequence: CDR1 SNHLY, CDR2 FYNNEI. CDR3 residues: CASTTVLNEKLFF. CDR3 DNA: TGTGCCAGCACGACGGTTTTAAATGAAAAACTGTTTTTT. Full variable domain (outside the CDR3, taken from reference TRBV2 and TRBJ1-4): EPEVTQTPSHQVTQMGQEVILRCVPISNHLYFYWYRQILGQKVEFLVSFYNNEISEKSEIFDDQFSVERPDGSNFTLKIRSTKLEDSAMYFCASTTVLNEKLFFGSGTQLSVL.

This chain uses TRBV10-3 with TRBJ2-1; 8 positions agree with TRBD2. Germline CDR1 and CDR2: ENHRY and SYGVKD. V gave up 6 bases and J gave up 0 bases; unmatched junction bases: 10. The CDR3 totals 17 residues. The CDR3 DNA is TGTGCCATCAGCATACTAGATAGCGGGGCCTCCTACAATGAGCAGTTCTTC. Amino acids: CAISILDSGASYNEQFF.

This clone was picked up a small number of times. V gene TRBV6-1 combines with J gene TRBJ2-7; 9 nucleotides line up with TRBD2. The germline gives CDR1 MNHNS, CDR2 SASEGT. The CDR3 loop spans 15 amino acids. V gave up 2 bases and J gave up 5 bases; unmatched junction bases: 7. CDR3 loop: CASSEQASGVDEQYF. DNA for the CDR3: TGTGCCAGCAGTGAACAAGCTAGCGGGGTTGACGAGCAGTACTTC.

This chain uses TRBV9 with TRBJ2-7, with D unclear. The CDR3 sequence is 12 residues long. CDR1 and CDR2 (germline): SGDLS, YYNGEE. Deletions cut 4 bases from V and 3 bases from J, with 8 bases between. The CDR3, as DNA: TGTGCCAGCAGCACGGACCTCTACGAGCAGTACTTC. Translation gives CASSTDLYEQYF. Full variable domain (outside the CDR3, taken from reference TRBV9 and TRBJ2-7): DSGVTQTPKHLITATGQRVTLRCSPRSGDLSVYWYQQSLDQGLQFLIQYYNGEERAKGNILERFSAQQFPDLHSELNLSSLELGDSALYFCASSTDLYEQYFGPGTRLTVT.

CDR3 sequence (DNA): TGTGCCAGTAGTATAGGCAGCGTCGAGACTGAAGCTTTCTTT. The encoded protein is CASSIGSVETEAFF. V and J are TRBV19 and TRBJ1-1; D not resolved. CDR3 length equals 14 residues. Per germline, CDR1 LNHDA and CDR2 SQIVND (reference sequence). V was trimmed by 1 base and J by 5 bases, leaving 11 bases between them.

The V and J genes are TRBV2 and TRBJ1-1; D is unclear. CDR1 and CDR2 (germline): SNHLY, FYNNEI. Deletions cut 6 bases from V and 0 bases from J, with 8 bases between. The CDR3 totals 13 residues. The chain's CDR3 is CASSRTMNTEAFF. The CDR3 DNA reads as TGTGCCAGCAGCCGAACTATGAACACTGAAGCTTTCTTT.

This clone is medium-sized. The rearrangement uses TRBV19 and TRBJ2-2; no firm D call. The ends were cut back, 2 bases at V and 4 bases at J, with 11 bases in the middle. The CDR3 loop spans 15 amino acids. Germline CDR1 is LNHDA and CDR2 is SQIVND (reference sequence). The chain's CDR3 is CASSITSSPTGELFF. The CDR3 nucleotides are TGTGCCAGTAGTATAACCAGTTCCCCCACCGGGGAGCTGTTTTTT. Filled out from reference TRBV19 and TRBJ2-2, the complete variable domain reads DGGITQSPKYLFRKEGQNVTLSCEQNLNHDAMYWYRQDPGQGLRLIYYSQIVNDFQKGDIAEGYSVSREKKESFPLTVTSAQKNPTAFYLCASSITSSPTGELFFGEGSRLTVL.